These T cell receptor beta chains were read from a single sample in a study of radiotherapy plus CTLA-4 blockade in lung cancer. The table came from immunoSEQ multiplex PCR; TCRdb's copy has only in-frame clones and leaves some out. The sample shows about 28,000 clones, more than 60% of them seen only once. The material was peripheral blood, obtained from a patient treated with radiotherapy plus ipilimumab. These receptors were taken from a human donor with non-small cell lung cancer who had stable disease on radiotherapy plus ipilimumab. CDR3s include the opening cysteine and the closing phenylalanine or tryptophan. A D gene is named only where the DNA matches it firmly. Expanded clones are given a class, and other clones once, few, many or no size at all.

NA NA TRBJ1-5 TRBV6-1 CASSITNDQPQHF TGTGCCAGCAGTATCACCAACGATCAGCCCCAGCATTTT
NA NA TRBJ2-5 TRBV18 CASSRDSGGETQYF TGTGCCAGCTCACGGGACTCAGGCGGGGAGACCCAGTACTTC
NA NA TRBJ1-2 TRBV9 CASSVEAENYGYTF TGTGCCAGCAGCGTAGAGGCCGAGAACTATGGCTACACCTTC
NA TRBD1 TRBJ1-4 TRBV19 CASSSGQGFNEKLFF TGTGCCAGTAGTTCGGGACAGGGTTTTAATGAAAAACTGTTTTTT
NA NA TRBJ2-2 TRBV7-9 CAISEGDTGELFF TGTGCCATATCTGAGGGGGACACCGGGGAGCTGTTTTTT
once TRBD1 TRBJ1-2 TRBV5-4 CASSRAGGGYTF TGTGCCAGCAGCCGCGCAGGGGGTGGCTACACCTTC
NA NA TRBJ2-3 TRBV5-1 CATPPDGYTDTQYF TGCGCCACCCCCCCGGATGGGTACACAGATACGCAGTATTTT
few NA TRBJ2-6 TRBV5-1 CASSLGSSGANVLTF TGCGCCAGCAGCTTGGGCAGCTCTGGGGCCAACGTCCTGACTTTC
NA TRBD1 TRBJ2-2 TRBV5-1 CASSLGTGGTGELFF TGCGCCAGCAGCTTGGGTACAGGGGGCACCGGGGAGCTGTTTTTT
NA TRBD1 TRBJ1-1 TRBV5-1 CASSPRDRANTEAFF TGCGCCAGCAGCCCTAGGGACAGGGCGAACACTGAAGCTTTCTTT
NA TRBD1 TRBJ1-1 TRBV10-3 CAISDSTGGNTEVFF TGTGCCATCAGTGATTCGACAGGGGGTAACACTGAAGTTTTCTTT
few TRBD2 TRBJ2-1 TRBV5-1 CASSLGLAGGFNEQFF TGCGCCAGCAGCTTGGGACTAGCGGGGGGGTTTAATGAGCAGTTCTTC
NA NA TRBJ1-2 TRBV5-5 CASSLDMGSREGYTF TGTGCCAGCAGCTTGGATATGGGATCAAGGGAAGGCTACACCTTC
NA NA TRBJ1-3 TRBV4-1 CASSQDSGPGSGNTIYF TGCGCCAGCAGCCAAGACTCCGGCCCCGGCTCTGGAAACACCATATATTTT